This TCR beta chain was profiled in a study of blood T cell repertoires in COVID-19. Study-level information: COVID-19 samples from acute and convalescent phases originated in the United States, Italy and Spain. T cells, B-cell-depleted T cells, or PBMCs supplied cDNA or gDNA.

This CDR3 contains 14 residues. In germline, CDR1 is SSHAT, CDR2 FNYEAQ (reference sequence). Original handling: Reference gene primer amplification gave estimated nucleated cell counts. Produced via immunoSEQ multiplex PCR; TCRdb's table is partial and in-frame only. The V and J calls and clone size were taken over from that table, and D and trimming were inferred from the DNA. The sample has some 97,000 clones; approximately 86% are singletons. With regard to this clone: Germline is not matched at one junction end, which may reflect a read error.

The chain employs TRBV7-7 and TRBJ2-3, with 7 bases matching TRBD2. The TCR comes from a human donor in a cohort sampled during active COVID-19. Sequenced material: peripheral blood. CDR3 nucleotides: TGTGCTAGCAGCTCTAGCGGCCCCACAGATACGCAGTATTTT. It translates to CASSSSGPTDTQYF.